These 19 T cell receptor beta chains came from one sample sequenced in a study of cytomegalovirus exposure and HLA in healthy donors. Sequencing was performed with immunoSEQ multiplex PCR; in TCRdb, only in-frame clones are kept and a portion is missing. The top ten clones hold around 2.1% of a sample with tens of thousands of clones, around 94% of them seen once. The sequencing sample was made of PBMCs. The receptors were sampled from a woman aged 18-29 years in good health and CMV-seronegative.

The chain links TRBV7-2 to TRBJ1-2, with 7 bases matching TRBD1. With 5 bases clipped from V and 8 bases from J, the junction kept 17 bases outside the gene matches. The CDR3 runs to 16 residues. Germline V lookup: CDR1 SGHTA, CDR2 FQGNSA. The CDR3 sequence: CASSPRQGSIFQGYTF. The CDR3 bases are TGTGCCAGCAGCCCCAGACAGGGCAGTATATTTCAGGGCTACACCTTC.

The V call is TRBV30, the J call TRBJ1-5, with TRBD1 matching 7 bases. The trim removed 7 bases at V and 0 bases at J, leaving 12 bases unmatched. The length of the CDR3 is 16 residues. Germline lookup yields CDR1 GTSNPN and CDR2 SVGIG (reference sequence). The CDR3 loop is CASTEGGGYSNQPQHF. CDR3 DNA: TGTGCCTCGACCGAAGGGGGCGGGTATAGCAATCAGCCCCAGCATTTT.

J is TRBJ1-3 and V is TRBV30, with 7 positions matching TRBD1. Germline V gene sequence: CDR1 GTSNPN, CDR2 SVGIG (reference sequence). The CDR3 contains 13 residues. V was clipped by 4 bases and J by 2 bases; unmatched bases: 2. Written as DNA, the CDR3 is TGTGCCTGGACTACAGGGGCTGGAAACACCATATATTTT. This encodes CAWTTGAGNTIYF.

V is TRBV10-3 and J is TRBJ2-5; TRBD1 aligns across 9 bases. The ends lost 0 bases at V and 5 bases at J; junction bases unmatched: 10. The CDR3 has 17 residues. Per the germline V gene, CDR1 is ENHRY and CDR2 is SYGVKD. The CDR3 nucleotides read TGTGCCATCAGTGAGTCTCCGGGACAGGGTATTCGGGAGACCCAGTACTTC. It codes for CAISESPGQGIRETQYF.

This chain joins TRBV6-1 and TRBJ2-7; a weak D match, TRBD2 (5 bases). The CDR3 contains 14 residues. Germline-derived CDR1 and CDR2 are MNHNS and SASEGT. Trimming shortened V by 8 bases and J by 3 bases, and 17 bases separated the two germline ends. For the CDR3, the DNA is TGTGCCAGCCGCCGGGATCTGGGAGACTACGAGCAGTACTTC. Protein: CASRRDLGDYEQYF.

The chain couples TRBV7-9 to TRBJ1-2; maybe TRBD1 (5 bases). V shed 2 bases and J shed 4 bases, with 8 bases lying between them. CDR3 length equals 13 residues. CDR1 is SEHNR and CDR2 is FQNEAQ in the germline V gene (reference sequence). CDR3 loop: CASSLSGGYGYTF. In nucleotides, the CDR3 is TGTGCCAGCAGCTTAAGCGGGGGCTATGGCTACACCTTC.

The chain's CDR3 is CASRDRVNQPQHF. CDR3 DNA: TGTGCCAGCAGGGACAGGGTAAATCAGCCCCAGCATTTT. The chain combines TRBV2 with TRBJ1-5; the match to TRBD1 covers 8 bases. The V gene's germline CDR1 is SNHLY and CDR2 FYNNEI. Germline trimming cut 6 bases from V and 4 bases from J; bases unmatched to any gene: 2. The CDR3 runs to 13 residues. Variable domain in full (rest from reference TRBV2 and TRBJ1-5): EPEVTQTPSHQVTQMGQEVILRCVPISNHLYFYWYRQILGQKVEFLVSFYNNEISEKSEIFDDQFSVERPDGSNFTLKIRSTKLEDSAMYFCASRDRVNQPQHFGDGTRLSIL.

The chain has TRBV10-1 and TRBJ2-5, with 8 bases aligning to TRBD2. This CDR3 is built from 16 residues. The V and J ends lost 2 bases and 5 bases, in that order; junction bases with no gene match: 10. Germline lookup yields CDR1 WNHNN and CDR2 SYGVQD (reference sequence). CDR3 DNA sequence: TGCGCCAGCAGTGAGGACCCTACGGGAGGGTATGAGACCCAGTACTTC. The encoded protein is CASSEDPTGGYETQYF.

The CDR3 nucleotides read TGTGCCAGTACTAAAGACACAGCATTGCGGCCCCAGCATTTT. It specifies CASTKDTALRPQHF. J is TRBJ1-5 and V is TRBV19; D ambiguous. The V end lost 7 bases, the J end lost 9 bases, and 19 bases lay between the germline ends. This CDR3 comprises 14 residues. CDR1 LNHDA and CDR2 SQIVND come from the germline V gene (reference sequence).

The CDR3 region has the DNA TGTGCCAGCAAACAGGGACCAGATACGCAGTATTTT. Amino acid sequence: CASKQGPDTQYF. This chain links TRBV28 with TRBJ2-3, with D possibly matching TRBD1 (6 bases). Germline V lookup: CDR1 MDHEN, CDR2 SYDVKM. CDR3 size: 12 residues. Trimming removed 7 bases at V and 4 bases at J, with 9 bases between.

V usage is TRBV28 and J usage is TRBJ2-3, with 12 nucleotides matching TRBD2. Germline V CDR1 and CDR2: MDHEN, SYDVKM. With 3 bases clipped from V and 1 base from J, the junction kept 8 bases outside the gene matches. CDR3 length: 18 amino acids. Here the CDR3 DNA reads TGTGCCAGCAGTTTTTTGGCTAGCGGGAGGGGCGGCACAGATACGCAGTATTTT. This codes for CASSFLASGRGGTDTQYF.

This chain connects TRBV30 to TRBJ2-7, with D possibly being TRBD1 (8 bases). The CDR3 runs to 13 residues. CDR1 and CDR2 (germline): GTSNPN, SVGIG (reference sequence). Trimming cost V 4 bases and J 4 bases, with 14 bases left between them. The CDR3 loop is CAWKQGGTYEQYF. CDR3 in DNA: TGTGCCTGGAAACAGGGGGGGACATACGAGCAGTACTTC. Looking up the rest from reference TRBV30 and TRBJ2-7 gives the full variable domain: SQTIHQWPATLVQPVGSPLSLECTVEGTSNPNLYWYRQAAGRGLQLLFYSVGIGQISSEVPQNLSASRPQDRQFILSSKKLLLSDSGFYLCAWKQGGTYEQYFGPGTRLTVT.

This sequence joins TRBV2 and TRBJ2-7; no clear D gene. V lost 8 bases and J 0 bases, leaving 20 bases between the germline ends. CDR1 SNHLY and CDR2 FYNNEI come from the germline V gene. The CDR3 has 16 amino acids. The CDR3 is CASYGPGKESSYEQYF. The CDR3 DNA reads as TGTGCCAGCTATGGCCCGGGTAAAGAGAGCTCCTACGAGCAGTACTTC.

The CDR3 nucleotides are TGTGCCAGTAGGTATTCAGCGGCCCTCTCCTGGGAGCAGTACTTC. Protein: CASRYSAALSWEQYF. The chain has TRBV19 and TRBJ2-7, with D possibly matching TRBD2 (5 bases). Trimming took off 6 bases at V and 7 bases at J, with 22 bases between the two ends. Germline loops: CDR1 LNHDA, CDR2 SQIVND (reference sequence). This CDR3 has 15 amino acids.

The rearrangement joins TRBV9 to TRBJ2-2; the match to TRBD1 covers 10 bases. Germline lookup yields CDR1 SGDLS and CDR2 YYNGEE. CDR3 length: 16 amino acids. Unmatched junction bases numbered 10, after V lost 6 bases and J lost 5 bases. The chain's CDR3 is CASNLFPGQGTGELFF. The CDR3 nucleotides read TGTGCCAGCAACCTTTTCCCGGGACAGGGGACCGGGGAGCTGTTTTTT.

The chain has TRBV7-2 and TRBJ2-7, with a possible D match to TRBD2 (5 bases). The CDR3 is 15 residues long. Trimming cost V 5 bases and J 2 bases, with 16 bases left between them. Germline CDR1 SGHTA, CDR2 FQGNSA. CDR3 loop: CASSTYPGKTYEQYF. As DNA, the CDR3 is TGTGCCAGCAGCACGTACCCGGGAAAAACCTACGAGCAGTACTTC.

The chain carries TRBV27 and TRBJ2-5, with TRBD1 identical over 9 bases. Per the germline V gene, CDR1 is MNHEY and CDR2 is SMNVEV (reference sequence). V shed 5 bases and J 0 bases; nucleotides not matched to a gene: 13. This CDR3 comprises 18 residues. In nucleotides, the CDR3 is TGTGCCAGCAGTCAAAAGATCCCCGGGACAGGGTACCAAGAGACCCAGTACTTC. This codes for CASSQKIPGTGYQETQYF.

This rearrangement joins TRBV11-2 to TRBJ1-6, with a weak D call TRBD1 (6 bases). Per the germline V gene, CDR1 is SGHAT and CDR2 is FQNNGV. Trimming cost V 1 base and J 2 bases, with 15 bases left between them. This CDR3 spans 18 amino acids. CDR3 residues: CASSLGGRGSTYNSPLHF. CDR3 DNA: TGTGCCAGCAGCTTAGGTGGCAGGGGATCCACCTATAATTCACCCCTCCACTTT.

V usage is TRBV6-5 and J usage is TRBJ1-1; D is undetermined. Germline V gene sequence: CDR1 MNHEY, CDR2 SVGAGI. Trimming removed 4 bases at V and 2 bases at J, with 17 bases between. The CDR3 covers 16 residues. CDR3: CASSFSQLGGNTEAFF. The CDR3, as DNA: TGTGCCAGCAGTTTCTCCCAACTAGGAGGAAACACTGAAGCTTTCTTT.